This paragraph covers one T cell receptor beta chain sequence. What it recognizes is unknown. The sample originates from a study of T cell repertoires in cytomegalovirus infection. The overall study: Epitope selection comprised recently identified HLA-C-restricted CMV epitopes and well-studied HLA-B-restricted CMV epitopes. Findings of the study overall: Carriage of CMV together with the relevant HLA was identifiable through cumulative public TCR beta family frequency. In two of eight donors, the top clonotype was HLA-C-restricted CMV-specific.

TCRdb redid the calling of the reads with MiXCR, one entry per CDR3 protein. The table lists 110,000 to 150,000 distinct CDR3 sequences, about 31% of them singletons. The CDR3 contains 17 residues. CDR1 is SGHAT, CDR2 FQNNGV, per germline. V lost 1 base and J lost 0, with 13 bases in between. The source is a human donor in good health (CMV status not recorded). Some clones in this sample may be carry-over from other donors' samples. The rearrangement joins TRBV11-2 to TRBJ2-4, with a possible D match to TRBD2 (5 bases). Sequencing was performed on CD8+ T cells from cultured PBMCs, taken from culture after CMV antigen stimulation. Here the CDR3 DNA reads TGTGCCAGCAGCTTAGTCGCCGGGGATCTAGCCAAAAACATTCAGTACTTC. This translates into CASSLVAGDLAKNIQYF. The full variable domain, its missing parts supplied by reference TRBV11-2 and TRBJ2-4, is EAGVAQSPRYKIIEKRQSVAFWCNPISGHATLYWYQQILGQGPKLLIQFQNNGVVDDSQLPKDRFSAERLKGVDSTLKIQPAKLEDSAVYLCASSLVAGDLAKNIQYFGAGTRLSVL.